What follows is one TCR beta chain and its context. V dropped 8 bases and J dropped 2 bases, with 17 bases sitting between them. Germline CDR1 reads MRHNA; CDR2 reads SNTAGT. CDR3 length: 15 residues. This entry comes from a study of T cell changes during pregnancy in multiple sclerosis. The assay was immunoSEQ multiplex PCR, and TCRdb's table has in-frame clones only and misses some. The sample has about 54,000 clones; more than 85% are singletons. The sample here was peripheral blood, taken after pregnancy. The receptor was isolated from a female donor in good health, enrolled as a control in a pregnancy study. This chain links TRBV6-4 with TRBJ2-3, with D possibly TRBD2 on 6 matching bases. The CDR3 sequence: CASSAVSGSTDTQYF. The CDR3 region has the DNA TGTGCCAGCTCTGCGGTTAGCGGCTCCACAGATACGCAGTATTTT.